This TCR beta chain was observed in a study of cytomegalovirus exposure and HLA in healthy donors. Overall study findings and caveats: It was only CMV serostatus that was available as immune exposure information.

The PCR made use of 60 Vbeta and 13 Jbeta primers. TCRdb's table, derived via immunoSEQ multiplex PCR, lists solely in-frame clones and lacks some. The sample includes fewer than 140,000 clones, roughly 74% of them seen just once. Comment on this clone: Its cognate antigen is unknown.

V gave up 1 base and J gave up 5 bases; unmatched junction bases: 12. Looked up from germline, CDR1 is SGHDT and CDR2 is YYEEEE. The CDR3 covers 17 residues. The gene calls are TRBV5-6 and TRBJ2-5, with 9 bases fitting TRBD2. Source material: PBMCs. The TCR sequence derives from a man aged 40-49 years in good health and CMV-seronegative. The DNA of the CDR3 is TGTGCCAGCAGCTTGCGGAGGCTAGCGGGGAGTCCTGAGACCCAGTACTTC. Translating it yields CASSLRRLAGSPETQYF.